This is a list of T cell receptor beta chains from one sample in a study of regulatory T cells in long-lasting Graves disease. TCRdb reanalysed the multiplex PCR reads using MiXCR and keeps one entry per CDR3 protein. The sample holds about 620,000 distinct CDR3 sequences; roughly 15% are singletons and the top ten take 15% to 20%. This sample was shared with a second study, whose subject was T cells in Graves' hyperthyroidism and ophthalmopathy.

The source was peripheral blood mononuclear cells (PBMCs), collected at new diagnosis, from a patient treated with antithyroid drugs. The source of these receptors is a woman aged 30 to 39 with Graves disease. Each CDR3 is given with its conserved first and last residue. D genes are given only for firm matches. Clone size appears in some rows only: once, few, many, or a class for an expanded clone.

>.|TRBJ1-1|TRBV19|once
CASKEGPLNTEAFF
TGTGCCAGTAAGGAAGGCCCCTTGAACACTGAAGCTTTCTTT
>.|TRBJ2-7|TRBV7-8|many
CASSFSREQYF
TGTGCCAGCAGCTTCTCCCGGGAGCAGTACTTC
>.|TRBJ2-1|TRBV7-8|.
CASSLEPTGYSYNEQFF
TGTGCCAGCAGCCTCGAGCCTACAGGATACTCCTACAATGAGCAGTTCTTC
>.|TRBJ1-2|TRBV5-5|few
CASSLSTNPLGWYGYTF
TGTGCCAGCAGCTTGTCGACAAATCCTTTGGGGTGGTATGGCTACACCTTC
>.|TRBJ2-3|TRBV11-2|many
CASSWRDPPWDTQYF
TGTGCCAGCAGCTGGCGGGACCCCCCTTGGGATACGCAGTATTTT
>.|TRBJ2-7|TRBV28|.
CASSPSGEGGGEQYF
TGTGCCAGCAGCCCCTCCGGGGAGGGAGGGGGCGAGCAGTACTTC
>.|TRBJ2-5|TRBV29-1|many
CSVEDDGWAAETQYF
TGCAGCGTTGAAGATGACGGCTGGGCGGCCGAGACCCAGTACTTC
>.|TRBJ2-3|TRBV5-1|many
CASSLGDIPDTQYF
TGCGCCAGCAGCTTGGGGGACATACCAGATACGCAGTATTTT
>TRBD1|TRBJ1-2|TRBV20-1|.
CSARDSGGSYGYTF
TGCAGTGCTAGAGACTCAGGGGGCAGCTATGGCTACACCTTC
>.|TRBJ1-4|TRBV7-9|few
CASSLSLSGAATNEKLFF
TGTGCCAGCAGCTTATCTCTATCGGGGGCTGCAACTAATGAAAAACTGTTTTTT
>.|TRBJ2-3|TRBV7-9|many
CASSPGSSSQYF
TGTGCCAGCAGCCCCGGGAGTAGCTCGCAGTATTTT
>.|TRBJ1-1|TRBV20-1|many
CSTGVTGVNTEAFF
TGCAGTACGGGGGTGACAGGAGTGAACACTGAAGCTTTCTTT
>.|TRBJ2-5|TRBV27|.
CASSSDQFRETQYF
TGTGCCAGCAGTTCGGACCAATTCAGGGAGACCCAGTACTTC
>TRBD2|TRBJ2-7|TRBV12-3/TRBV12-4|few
CASRIDSVGGEQYF
TGTGCCAGCAGAATCGACAGTGTGGGGGGGGAGCAGTACTTC
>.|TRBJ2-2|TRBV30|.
CAWSERLGTGRPGELFF
TGTGCCTGGAGCGAAAGGCTAGGAACGGGACGTCCCGGGGAGCTGTTTTTT
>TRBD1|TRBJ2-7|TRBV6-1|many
CASSEQVTGGFYEQYF
TGTGCCAGCAGTGAACAGGTGACAGGGGGTTTCTACGAGCAGTACTTC
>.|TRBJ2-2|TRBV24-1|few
CATSDTGPTNTGELFF
TGTGCCACCAGTGATACAGGGCCAACCAACACCGGGGAGCTGTTTTTT
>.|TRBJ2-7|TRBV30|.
CAWSGAQYEQYF
TGTGCCTGGAGTGGGGCCCAATACGAGCAGTACTTC
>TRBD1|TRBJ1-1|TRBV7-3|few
CASGTGAGTEAFF
TGTGCCAGTGGGACAGGGGCCGGCACTGAAGCTTTCTTT
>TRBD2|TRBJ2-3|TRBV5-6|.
CASSAQLAGDYDTQYF
TGTGCCAGCAGCGCCCAACTAGCGGGAGACTACGATACGCAGTATTTT
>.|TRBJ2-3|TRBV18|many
CASSPLGTADTQYF
TGTGCCAGCTCACCTTTGGGTACGGCGGATACGCAGTATTTT
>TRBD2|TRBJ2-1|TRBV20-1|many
CSARDPRLSGRAFMDEQFF
TGCAGTGCTAGAGATCCCCGTCTTAGCGGGAGGGCTTTTATGGATGAGCAGTTCTTC
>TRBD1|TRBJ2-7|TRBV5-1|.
CASSQDRAVDEQYF
TGCGCCAGCAGCCAAGACAGGGCAGTCGACGAGCAGTACTTC
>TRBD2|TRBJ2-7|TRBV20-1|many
CSAVIAGGAYEQYF
TGCAGTGCTGTAATAGCGGGAGGGGCCTACGAGCAGTACTTC